The present TCR beta chain was sequenced within a study of regulatory T cells in long-lasting Graves disease. Study-level information: Over 5 years of antithyroid drugs with positive TSH receptor antibodies was taken to mean persistent Graves' disease. The study, taken as a whole, reports: Lower TCR diversity characterized persistent Graves' patients relative to newly diagnosed patients.

This clonotype was counted between two and nine times. Its matching antigen is unknown. Construction of the TCR beta libraries employed iRepertoire HTBI primers in conjunction with Arm-PCR of CDR3 regions. A single record per CDR3 protein comes from TCRdb applying MiXCR to the multiplex PCR reads. The sample comprises roughly 500,000 distinct CDR3 sequences, 22% of which are singletons, and around 14% rests with the top ten. The V end lost 4 bases, the J end lost 7 bases, and 15 bases lay between the germline ends. CDR3 length: 14 amino acids. Germline V CDR1 and CDR2: SGHRS, YFSETQ. Time point of the sample: persistent/refractory GD, antithyroid drugs over 5 years with positive TRAb. From RNA extracted from PBMCs, the TCR library was made. Patients hailed from an endocrinology department in Xi'an, China.

The chain is built from TRBV5-1 and TRBJ1-5; maybe TRBD1 (5 bases). The sequences come from peripheral blood mononuclear cells (PBMCs), collected when the disease was refractory, from a patient treated with antithyroid drugs. The sequence derives from a female donor with Graves disease. The CDR3 bases are TGCGCCAGCAGCCGGACCTACCGGGGCCAGCCCCAGCATTTT. It encodes CASSRTYRGQPQHF. The full variable domain, with the rest looked up from reference TRBV5-1 and TRBJ1-5, is KAGVTQTPRYLIKTRGQQVTLSCSPISGHRSVSWYQQTPGQGLQFLFEYFSETQRNKGNFPGRFSGRQFSNSRSEMNVSTLELGDSALYLCASSRTYRGQPQHFGDGTRLSIL.